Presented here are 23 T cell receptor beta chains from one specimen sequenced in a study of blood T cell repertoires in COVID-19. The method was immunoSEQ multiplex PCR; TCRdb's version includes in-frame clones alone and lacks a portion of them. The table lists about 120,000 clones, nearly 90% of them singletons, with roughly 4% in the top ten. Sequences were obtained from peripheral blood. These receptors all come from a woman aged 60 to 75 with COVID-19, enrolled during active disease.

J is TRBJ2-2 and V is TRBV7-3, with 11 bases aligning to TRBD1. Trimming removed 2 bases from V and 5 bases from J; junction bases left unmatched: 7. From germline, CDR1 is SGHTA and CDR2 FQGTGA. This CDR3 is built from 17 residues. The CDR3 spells CASSLGRGTGGTGELFF. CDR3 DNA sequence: TGTGCCAGCAGCTTAGGAAGAGGGACAGGGGGTACCGGGGAGCTGTTTTTT.

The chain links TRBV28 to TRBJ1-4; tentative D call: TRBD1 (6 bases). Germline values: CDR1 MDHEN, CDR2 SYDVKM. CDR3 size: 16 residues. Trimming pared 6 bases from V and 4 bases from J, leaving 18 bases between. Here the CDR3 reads CASSQPRTDINEKLFF. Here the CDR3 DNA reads TGTGCCAGCAGCCAGCCCCGGACAGATATTAATGAAAAACTGTTTTTT.

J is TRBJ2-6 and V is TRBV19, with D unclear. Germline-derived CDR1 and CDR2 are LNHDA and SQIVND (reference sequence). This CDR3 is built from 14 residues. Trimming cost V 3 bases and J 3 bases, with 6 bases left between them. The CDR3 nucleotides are TGTGCCAGTAGTATTCAACTTGGGGCCAACGTCCTGACTTTC. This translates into CASSIQLGANVLTF.

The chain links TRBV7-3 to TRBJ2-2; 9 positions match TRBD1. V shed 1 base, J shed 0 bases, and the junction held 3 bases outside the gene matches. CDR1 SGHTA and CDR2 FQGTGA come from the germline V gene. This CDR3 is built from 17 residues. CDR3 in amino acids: CASSLRGDRANTGELFF. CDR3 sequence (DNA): TGTGCCAGCAGCTTAAGAGGGGACAGGGCGAACACCGGGGAGCTGTTTTTT.

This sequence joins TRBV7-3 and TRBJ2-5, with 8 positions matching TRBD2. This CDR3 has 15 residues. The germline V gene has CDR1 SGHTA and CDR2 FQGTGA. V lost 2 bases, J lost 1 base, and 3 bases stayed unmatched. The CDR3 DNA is TGTGCCAGCAGCTTATACGGGGGGGCCCAAGAGACCCAGTACTTC. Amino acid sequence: CASSLYGGAQETQYF.

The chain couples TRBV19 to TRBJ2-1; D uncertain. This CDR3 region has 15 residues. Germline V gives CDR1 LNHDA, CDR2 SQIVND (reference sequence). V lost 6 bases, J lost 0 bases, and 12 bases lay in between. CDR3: CASSSGQSSYNEQFF. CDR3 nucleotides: TGTGCCAGTAGCTCAGGCCAGAGCTCCTACAATGAGCAGTTCTTC.

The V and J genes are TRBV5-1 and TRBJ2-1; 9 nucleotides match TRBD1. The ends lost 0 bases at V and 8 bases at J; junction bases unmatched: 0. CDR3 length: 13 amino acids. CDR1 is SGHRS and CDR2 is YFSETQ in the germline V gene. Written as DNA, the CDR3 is TGCGCCAGCAGCTTGGGACAGGGGGATGAGCAGTTCTTC. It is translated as CASSLGQGDEQFF.

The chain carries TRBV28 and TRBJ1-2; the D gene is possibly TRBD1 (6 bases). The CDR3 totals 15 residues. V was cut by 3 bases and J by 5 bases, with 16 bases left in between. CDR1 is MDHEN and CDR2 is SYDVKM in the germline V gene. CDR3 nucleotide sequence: TGTGCCAGCAGTTTGGCCACAGGGTGGGTTTATGGCTACACCTTC. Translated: CASSLATGWVYGYTF.

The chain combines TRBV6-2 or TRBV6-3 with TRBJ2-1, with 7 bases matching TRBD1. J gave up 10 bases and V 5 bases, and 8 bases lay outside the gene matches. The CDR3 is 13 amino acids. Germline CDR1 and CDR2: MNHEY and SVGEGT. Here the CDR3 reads CASSLQGRREQFF. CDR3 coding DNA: TGTGCCAGCAGTCTACAGGGGCGCAGAGAGCAGTTCTTC.

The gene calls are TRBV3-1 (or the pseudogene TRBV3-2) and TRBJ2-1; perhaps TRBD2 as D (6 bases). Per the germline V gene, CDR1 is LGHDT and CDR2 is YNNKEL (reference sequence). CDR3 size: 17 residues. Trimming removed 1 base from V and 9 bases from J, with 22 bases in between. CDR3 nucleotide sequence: TGTGCCAGCAGCCAAGTGGGGGGATCAGGAGGGCACGGTGAGCAGTTCTTC. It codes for CASSQVGGSGGHGEQFF.

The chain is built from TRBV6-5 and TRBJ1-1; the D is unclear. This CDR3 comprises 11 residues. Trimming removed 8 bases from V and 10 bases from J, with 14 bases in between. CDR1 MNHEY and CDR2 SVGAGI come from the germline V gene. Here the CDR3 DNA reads TGTGCCAGCGCGTTGGGCAGGCGAGCTTTCTTT. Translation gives CASALGRRAFF.

DNA for the CDR3: TGTGCCAGCAGCTCTTCCGGGACAGGGGAAATGGCTTTCTTT. Translated: CASSSSGTGEMAFF. The chain combines TRBV7-2 with TRBJ1-1, with 10 positions matching TRBD1. The CDR3 is 14 amino acids. With 4 bases clipped from V and 11 bases from J, the junction kept 10 bases outside the gene matches. Per germline, CDR1 SGHTA and CDR2 FQGNSA. Variable domain in full (rest from reference TRBV7-2 and TRBJ1-1): GAGVSQSPSNKVTEKGKDVELRCDPISGHTALYWYRQSLGQGLEFLIYFQGNSAPDKSGLPSDRFSAERTGGSVSTLTIQRTQQEDSAVYLCASSSSGTGEMAFFGQGTRLTVV.

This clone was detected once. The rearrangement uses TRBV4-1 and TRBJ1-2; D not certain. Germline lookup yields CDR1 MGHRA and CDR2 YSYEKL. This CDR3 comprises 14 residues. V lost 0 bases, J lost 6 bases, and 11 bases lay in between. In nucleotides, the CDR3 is TGCGCCAGCAGCCAAGATGAGGGATCGGATGGCTACACCTTC. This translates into CASSQDEGSDGYTF.

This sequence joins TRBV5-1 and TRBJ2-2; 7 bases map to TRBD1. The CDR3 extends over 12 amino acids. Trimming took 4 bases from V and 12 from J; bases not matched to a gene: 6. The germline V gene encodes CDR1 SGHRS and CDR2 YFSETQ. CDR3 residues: CASSPRQGKLFF. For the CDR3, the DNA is TGCGCCAGCAGCCCCAGACAGGGCAAGCTGTTTTTT.

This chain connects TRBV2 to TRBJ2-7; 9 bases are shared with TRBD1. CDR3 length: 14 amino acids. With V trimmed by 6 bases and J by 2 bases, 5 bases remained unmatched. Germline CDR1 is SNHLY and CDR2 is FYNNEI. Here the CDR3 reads CASSGTGTPYEQYF. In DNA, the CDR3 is TGTGCCAGCAGCGGGACAGGGACTCCCTACGAGCAGTACTTC.

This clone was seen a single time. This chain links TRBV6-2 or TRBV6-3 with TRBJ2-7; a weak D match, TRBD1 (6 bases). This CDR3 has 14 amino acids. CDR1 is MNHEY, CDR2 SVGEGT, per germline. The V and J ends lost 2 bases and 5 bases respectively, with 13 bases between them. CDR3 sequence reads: CASSYVQGSHEQYF. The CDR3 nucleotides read TGTGCCAGCAGTTACGTCCAGGGGTCCCACGAGCAGTACTTC.

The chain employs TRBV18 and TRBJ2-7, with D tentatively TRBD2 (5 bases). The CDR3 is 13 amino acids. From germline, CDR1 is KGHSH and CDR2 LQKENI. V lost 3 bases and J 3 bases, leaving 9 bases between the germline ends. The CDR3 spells CASSPGVHYEQYF. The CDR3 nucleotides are TGTGCCAGCTCACCGGGAGTGCACTACGAGCAGTACTTC.

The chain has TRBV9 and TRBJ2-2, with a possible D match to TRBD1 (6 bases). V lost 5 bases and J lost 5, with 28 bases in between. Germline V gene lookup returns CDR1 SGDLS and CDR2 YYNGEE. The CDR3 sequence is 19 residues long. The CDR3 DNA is TGTGCCAGCAGTCTCGGCGGAGCGACAGGCGTCCCAGGGACCGGGGAGCTGTTTTTT. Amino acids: CASSLGGATGVPGTGELFF. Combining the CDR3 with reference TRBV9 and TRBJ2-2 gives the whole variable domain DSGVTQTPKHLITATGQRVTLRCSPRSGDLSVYWYQQSLDQGLQFLIQYYNGEERAKGNILERFSAQQFPDLHSELNLSSLELGDSALYFCASSLGGATGVPGTGELFFGEGSRLTVL.

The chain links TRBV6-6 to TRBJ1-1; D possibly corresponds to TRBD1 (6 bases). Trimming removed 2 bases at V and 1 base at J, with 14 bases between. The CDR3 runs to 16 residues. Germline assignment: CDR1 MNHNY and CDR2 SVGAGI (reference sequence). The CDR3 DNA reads TGTGCCAGCAGTTACGGATCCCCACAGGGGAACACTGAAGCTTTCTTT. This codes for CASSYGSPQGNTEAFF.

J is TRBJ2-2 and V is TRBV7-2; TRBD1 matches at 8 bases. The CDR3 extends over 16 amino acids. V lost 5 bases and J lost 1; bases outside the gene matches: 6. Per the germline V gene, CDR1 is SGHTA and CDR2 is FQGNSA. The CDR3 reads CASSPRTGRNTGELFF. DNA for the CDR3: TGTGCCAGCAGCCCCCGGACAGGGAGGAACACCGGGGAGCTGTTTTTT.

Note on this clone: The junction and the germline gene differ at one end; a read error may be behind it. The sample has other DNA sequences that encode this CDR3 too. The CDR3 reads CASSQDRVIGYTF. In nucleotides, the CDR3 is TGTGCTAGCAGCCAAGACAGGGTAATTGGCTACACCTTC. V and J are TRBV14 and TRBJ1-2; 7 positions agree with TRBD1. Germline CDR1 and CDR2: SGHDN and FVKESK. The CDR3 is made up of 13 amino acids.

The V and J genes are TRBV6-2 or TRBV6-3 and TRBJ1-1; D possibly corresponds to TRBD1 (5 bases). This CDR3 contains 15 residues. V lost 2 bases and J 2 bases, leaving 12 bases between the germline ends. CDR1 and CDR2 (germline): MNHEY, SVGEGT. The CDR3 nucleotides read TGTGCCAGCAGTTACAGCGGGACTTCTAACACTGAAGCTTTCTTT. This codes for CASSYSGTSNTEAFF.

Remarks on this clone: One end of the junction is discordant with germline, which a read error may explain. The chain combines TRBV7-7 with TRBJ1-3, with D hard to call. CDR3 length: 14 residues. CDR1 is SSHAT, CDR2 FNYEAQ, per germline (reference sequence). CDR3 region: CASSLTPLGNTIYF. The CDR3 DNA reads TGTGCTAGCAGCTTAACCCCACTCGGAAACACCATATATTTT.